The clone carrying this T cell receptor beta chain was counted only a few times. Its antigen remains unidentified. The source of the sample is a study of blood T cells in healthy people across ages. A sample-barcoded 5' primer and a J-beta primer mix were used in a second PCR of about 7 to 12 cycles. MiXCR, applied by TCRdb to the 5' RACE reads, yields one record per CDR3 protein. This sample has hundreds of thousands of distinct CDR3 sequences, with 35% to 50% found just once. Study-wide results and caveats: Higher diversity, along with more naive CD4+ cells, distinguished long-lived donors from aged donors. Unknown CMV status may confound age-related changes in expanded clones.

Germline CDR1 and CDR2: KGHDR and SFDVKD. The ends were cut back, 3 bases at V and 7 bases at J, with 14 bases in the middle. CDR3 length equals 15 residues. The source material was blood. The gene calls are TRBV24-1 and TRBJ2-2, with D uncertain. The TCR originated in a man aged 80 or over in good health. CDR3 residues: CATSDPNERHGELFF. The CDR3 nucleotides read TGTGCCACCAGTGATCCAAACGAGAGGCACGGGGAGCTGTTTTTT.